Listed below are T cell receptor beta chains from one sample, sequenced in a study of vaccination and CD4 T cells after COVID-19. No cognate antigen is known for these TCRs. Each CDR3 protein is one row after TCRdb ran MiXCR on the PCR reads. The data hold around 20,000 distinct CDR3 sequences, with 42% observed a single time. Source: CD4+ T cells from blood, cultured in vitro, taken before SARS-CoV-2 vaccination. The origin of the receptors is a human donor who received a COVID-19 vaccine. CDR3s include the opening cysteine and the closing phenylalanine or tryptophan. The order of the fields is V gene, J gene, clone size, D gene, CDR3 DNA, CDR3 protein. The D gene is left open where the match is weak. Clone size is shown for a subset of rows, as once, few, many or a class of expanded clone.

TRBV7-9	TRBJ1-6	-	-	TGTGCCAGCAGCTGGGACTATAATTCACCCCTCCACTTT	CASSWDYNSPLHF
TRBV7-8	TRBJ2-3	few	-	TGTGCCAGCAGCTTTTCCAGGGGCCTCGGAGATACGCAGTATTTT	CASSFSRGLGDTQYF
TRBV29-1	TRBJ1-2	few	TRBD1	TGCAGCGTCCAGGCAACAGGGGAGGACTATGGCTACACCTTC	CSVQATGEDYGYTF
TRBV25-1	TRBJ2-1	-	-	TGTGCCAGCAGTGAATACCATAACAATGAGCAGTTCTTC	CASSEYHNNEQFF
TRBV20-1	TRBJ2-5	-	TRBD2	TGCAGTGCCGGGACTAGCGGGGGGATATTTCAAGAGACCCAGTACTTC	CSAGTSGGIFQETQYF
TRBV10-3	TRBJ1-5	-	-	TGTGCCATCAGTGAGCGCCGTAGCAATCAGCCCCAGCATTTT	CAISERRSNQPQHF
TRBV7-6	TRBJ1-6	-	-	TGTGCCAGCAGCTTAACTTCAGGGTACGAGACGCTCAGGTCACCCCTCCACTTT	CASSLTSGYETLRSPLHF
TRBV20-1	TRBJ2-5	-	TRBD2	TGCAGTGACACAAAACCGGGACTAGCGGGCCAAGAGACCCAGTACTTC	CSDTKPGLAGQETQYF
TRBV5-1	TRBJ2-4	-	-	TGCGCCAGCAGCTTGGGTGTGGGGAGGACACAAGACATTCAGTACTTC	CASSLGVGRTQDIQYF
TRBV6-5	TRBJ1-1	few	-	TGTGCCAGCAGTTACTTGGATGGCCCCCGGGGTGAAGCTTTCTTT	CASSYLDGPRGEAFF
TRBV12-3/TRBV12-4	TRBJ1-2	-	TRBD1	TGTGCCAGCAGTTTCGGGCAGGGGGCCTCTGGCTACACCTTC	CASSFGQGASGYTF
TRBV6-5	TRBJ2-5	-	-	TGTGCCAGCAGTTACTCGGCAGGGGGGGGGACCCAGTACTTC	CASSYSAGGGTQYF
TRBV11-3	TRBJ2-3	few	-	TGTGCCAGCAGCCAGTCCGATACGCAGTATTTT	CASSQSDTQYF